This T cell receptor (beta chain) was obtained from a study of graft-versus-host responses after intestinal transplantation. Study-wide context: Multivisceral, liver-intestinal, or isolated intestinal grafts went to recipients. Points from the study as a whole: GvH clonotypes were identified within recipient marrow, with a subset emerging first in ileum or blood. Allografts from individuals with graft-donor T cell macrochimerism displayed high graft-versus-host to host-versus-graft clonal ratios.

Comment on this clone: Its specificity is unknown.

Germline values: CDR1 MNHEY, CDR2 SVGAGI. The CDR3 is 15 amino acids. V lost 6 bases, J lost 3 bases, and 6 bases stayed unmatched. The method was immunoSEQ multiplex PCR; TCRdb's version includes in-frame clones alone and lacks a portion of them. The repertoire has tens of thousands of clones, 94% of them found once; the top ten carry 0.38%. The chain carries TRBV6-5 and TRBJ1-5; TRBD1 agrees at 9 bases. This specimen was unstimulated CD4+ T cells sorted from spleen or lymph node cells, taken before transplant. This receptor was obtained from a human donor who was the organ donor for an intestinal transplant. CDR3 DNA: TGTGCCAGCAGCACTACAGGGGGCACCAATCAGCCCCAGCATTTT. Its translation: CASSTTGGTNQPQHF.